This TCR beta chain was captured by sequencing in a study of shared clonotypes between healthy human individuals. The CDR3 is 16 residues long. Trimming left V 3 bases short and J 0 bases short, with 13 bases between. Germline values: CDR1 LGHNT, CDR2 FRNRAP. The assay was immunoSEQ multiplex PCR, and TCRdb's table has in-frame clones only and misses some. The data contain about 980,000 clones, approximately 80% of them seen just once; the ten biggest clones take up about 1.5%. The specimen sequenced was memory CD4+ T cells sorted from blood. Subset reported: CD45RA-negative fraction. This chain uses TRBV12-5 with TRBJ2-3, with D perhaps matching TRBD1 (5 bases). This receptor was taken from a young man in good health. CDR3 DNA sequence: TGTGCTAGTGGTTTCCCCAGGGCCATCAGCACAGATACGCAGTATTTT. Protein product: CASGFPRAISTDTQYF.